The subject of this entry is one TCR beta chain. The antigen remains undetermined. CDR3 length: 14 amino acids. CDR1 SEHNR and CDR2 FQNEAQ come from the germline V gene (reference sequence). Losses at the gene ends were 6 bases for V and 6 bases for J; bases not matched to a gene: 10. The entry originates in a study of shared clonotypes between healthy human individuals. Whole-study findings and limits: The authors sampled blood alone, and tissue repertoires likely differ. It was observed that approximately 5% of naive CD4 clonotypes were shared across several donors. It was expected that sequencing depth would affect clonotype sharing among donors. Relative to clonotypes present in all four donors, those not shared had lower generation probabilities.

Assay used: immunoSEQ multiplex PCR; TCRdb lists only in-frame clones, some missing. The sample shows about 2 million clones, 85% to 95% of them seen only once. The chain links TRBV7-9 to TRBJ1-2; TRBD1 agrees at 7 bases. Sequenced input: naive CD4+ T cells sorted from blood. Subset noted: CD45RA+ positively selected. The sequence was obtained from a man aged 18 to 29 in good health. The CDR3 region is CASSLRGQGDGYTF. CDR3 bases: TGTGCCAGCAGTCTGAGGGGCCAGGGGGATGGCTACACCTTC.